This T cell receptor beta chain appears in the sequencing data of a study of blood T cell repertoires in COVID-19. Study at large: Samples taken during acute and convalescent COVID-19 were collected in the United States, Italy and Spain.

Per the authors' pipeline: Amplification of reference gene primers was used by the study to estimate nucleated cell counts. Only in-frame clones appear in the TCRdb table, and some are missing; sequencing was by immunoSEQ multiplex PCR. V, J and clone size derive from that table, while D and trimming were established from the DNA sequence. The data show 110,000 or so clones, more than 80% seen once. The Seattle patients, enrolled during active infection, were followed longitudinally. Trimming stripped 6 bases from V and 4 bases from J, with 12 bases between. There are 13 residues in the CDR3. Germline V gene sequence: CDR1 SQVTM, CDR2 ANQGSEA.

Source material: peripheral blood. The clonotype originates from a woman aged 55 to 70 with COVID-19, enrolled during active disease. V is TRBV29-1 and J is TRBJ1-4; the D gene is possibly TRBD1 (5 bases). The CDR3 spells CSVRGGDNEKLFF. Written as DNA, the CDR3 is TGCAGCGTCCGGGGGGGGGATAATGAAAAACTGTTTTTT.